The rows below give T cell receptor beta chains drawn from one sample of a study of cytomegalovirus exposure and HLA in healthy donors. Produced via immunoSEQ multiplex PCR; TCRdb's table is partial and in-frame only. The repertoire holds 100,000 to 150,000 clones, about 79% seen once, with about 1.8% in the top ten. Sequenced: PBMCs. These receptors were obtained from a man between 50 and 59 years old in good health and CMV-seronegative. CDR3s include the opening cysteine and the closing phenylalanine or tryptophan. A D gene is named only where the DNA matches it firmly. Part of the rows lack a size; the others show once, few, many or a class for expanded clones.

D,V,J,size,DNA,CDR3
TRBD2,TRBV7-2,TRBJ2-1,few,TGTGCCAGCAGCTCCCCCCAGGCGGTAGCGGGGGGGAATGAGCAGTTCTTC,CASSSPQAVAGGNEQFF
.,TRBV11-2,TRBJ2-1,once,TGTGCCAGCAGCTTAGAAGGAACAGGCTCCAATGAGCAGTTCTTC,CASSLEGTGSNEQFF
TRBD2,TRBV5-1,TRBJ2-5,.,TGCGCCAGCAGCTTGTCCGGGACTAGCCTAGAGACCCAGTACTTC,CASSLSGTSLETQYF
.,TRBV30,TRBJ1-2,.,TGTGCCTGGAGTGTACTAAGGGGGTCGGATGGCTACACCTTC,CAWSVLRGSDGYTF
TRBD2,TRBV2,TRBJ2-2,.,TGTGCCAGCAGTGAGCTTTCGGGGGGCACCGGGGAGCTGTTTTTT,CASSELSGGTGELFF
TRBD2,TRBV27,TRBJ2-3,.,TGTGCCAGCAGGCCAAGAGCGGGGCTGAGCACAGATACGCAGTATTTT,CASRPRAGLSTDTQYF
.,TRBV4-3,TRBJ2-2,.,TGCGCCAGCAGCCAACGTCGGAACACCGGGGAGCTGTTTTTT,CASSQRRNTGELFF
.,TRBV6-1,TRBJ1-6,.,TGTGCCAGCAGTGAAGTACAGGGATATAATTCACCCCTCCACTTT,CASSEVQGYNSPLHF
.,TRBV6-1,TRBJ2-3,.,TGTGCCAGCAGTGAAGCGGACGGGGGCACAGATACGCAGTATTTT,CASSEADGGTDTQYF
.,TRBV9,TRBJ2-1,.,TGTGCCAGCAGCGTGGTGGGGCGCAATGAGCAGTTCTTC,CASSVVGRNEQFF
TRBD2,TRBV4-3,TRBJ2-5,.,TGCGCCAGCAGCCAAGATGCAGGGCGGGGGGGGCCAGAGACCCAGTACTTC,CASSQDAGRGGPETQYF
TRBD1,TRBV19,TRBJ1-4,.,TGTGCCAGTAGCGACAGGGTTAGTGGTGAAAAACTGTTTTTT,CASSDRVSGEKLFF
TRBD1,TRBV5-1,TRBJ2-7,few,TGCGCCAGCAAACAGGGGGCTAGGTCCTACGAGCAGTACTTC,CASKQGARSYEQYF
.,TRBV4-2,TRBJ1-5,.,TGTGCCAGCAGCGGACCAAGGAGGGGAGATAGCAATCAGCCCCAGCATTTT,CASSGPRRGDSNQPQHF
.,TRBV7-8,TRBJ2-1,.,TGTGCCAGCAGCGCCGGCGGTAGATACAATGAGCAGTTCTTC,CASSAGGRYNEQFF
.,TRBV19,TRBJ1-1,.,TGTGCCAGTCGGGGGGAACGGGCTTTCTTT,CASRGERAFF
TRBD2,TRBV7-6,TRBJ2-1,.,TGTGCCAGCAGCTTATCCCGACTAGCCGATGAGCAGTTCTTC,CASSLSRLADEQFF
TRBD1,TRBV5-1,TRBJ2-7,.,TGCGCCAGCAGCAGTGGGACAGGGGGCTACGAGCAGTACTTC,CASSSGTGGYEQYF
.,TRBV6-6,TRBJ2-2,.,TGTGCCAGCAGTTACGGGGGCTGGGGAAACACCGGGGAGCTGTTTTTT,CASSYGGWGNTGELFF
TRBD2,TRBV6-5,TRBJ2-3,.,TGTGCCAGCAGTTACTCGAGGAGCGGGGGATGGGATACGCAGTATTTT,CASSYSRSGGWDTQYF
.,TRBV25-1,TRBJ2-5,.,TGTGCCAGCAGTCGACGCAGCGGTGAGACCCAGTACTTC,CASSRRSGETQYF
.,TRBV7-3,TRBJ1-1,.,TGTGCCAGCAGCTTATTCCCCGGGAAAGATGAAGCTTTCTTT,CASSLFPGKDEAFF
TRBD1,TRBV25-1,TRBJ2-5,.,TGTGCCAGCAGTGACCCACAGGGGTACCAAGAGACCCAGTACTTC,CASSDPQGYQETQYF
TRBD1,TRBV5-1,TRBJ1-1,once,TGCGCCAGCAGCCTAGGACAGGGTAGGGCCACTGAAGCTTTCTTT,CASSLGQGRATEAFF
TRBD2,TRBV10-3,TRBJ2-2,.,TGTGCCATCAGTGAGCGACTAGCGGGGGGTCTGAACACCGGGGAGCTGTTTTTT,CAISERLAGGLNTGELFF
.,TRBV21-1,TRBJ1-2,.,TGTGCCAGCAGCAAGGGAACCCGTTGGACAGGAGCGTATGGCTACACCTTC,CASSKGTRWTGAYGYTF
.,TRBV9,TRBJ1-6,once,TGTGCCAGCAGCGCAACAGGTTATAATTCACCCCTCCACTTT,CASSATGYNSPLHF
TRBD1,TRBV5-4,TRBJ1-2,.,TGTGCCAGCAGCTTGGCAGTAGGGACAGCATATGGCTACACCTTC,CASSLAVGTAYGYTF
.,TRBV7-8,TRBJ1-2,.,TGTGCCAGCAGCCCCTCGGGGGGCGCAGGGTATGGCTACACCTTC,CASSPSGGAGYGYTF
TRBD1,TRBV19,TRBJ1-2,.,TGTGCCAGTACCCTCGGGACAGCGCTTAACTATGGCTACACCTTC,CASTLGTALNYGYTF
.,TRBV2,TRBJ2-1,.,TGTGCCAGCAGTGAGGACCAGGGGTATGAGCAGTTCTTC,CASSEDQGYEQFF
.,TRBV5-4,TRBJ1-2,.,TGTGCCAGCAGCTTGCCGACACAGGGTATCTATGGCTACACCTTC,CASSLPTQGIYGYTF
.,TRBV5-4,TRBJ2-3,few,TGTGCCAGCAGCCTTGCGGCTCGGGGGAGCACAGATACGCAGTATTTT,CASSLAARGSTDTQYF
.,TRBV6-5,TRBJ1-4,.,TGTGCCAGCAGTTACACGGCATCCGGGGGAAATGAAAAACTGTTTTTT,CASSYTASGGNEKLFF
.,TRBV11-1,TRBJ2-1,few,TGTGCCAGCAGCTTACCGGGGAGCGATGAGCAGTTCTTC,CASSLPGSDEQFF
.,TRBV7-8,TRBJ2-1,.,TGTGCCAGCGGCAGGGATTTAAACCTCAATGAGCAGTTCTTC,CASGRDLNLNEQFF
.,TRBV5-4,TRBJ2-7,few,TGTGCCAGCAGCACCAGAGGGTACAGGGAAACCTACGAGCAGTACTTC,CASSTRGYRETYEQYF
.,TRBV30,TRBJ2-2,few,TGTGCCCGAGAACAGGGTGGGGCCGGGGAGCTGTTTTTT,CAREQGGAGELFF
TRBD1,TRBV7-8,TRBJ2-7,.,TGTGCCAGCAGCCAGGGGACAGCAAGCGAGCAGTACTTC,CASSQGTASEQYF
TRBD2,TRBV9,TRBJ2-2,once,TGTGCCAGCAGCGTAGCGGCAGCGGGGTGGTCCGGGGAGCTGTTTTTT,CASSVAAAGWSGELFF
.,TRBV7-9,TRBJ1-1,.,TGTGCCAGCAGCGGCACCGAAGCTTTCTTT,CASSGTEAFF
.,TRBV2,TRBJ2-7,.,TGTGCCAGCAGTGAAGCAAGTGCCCGAACAGCCAACGAGCAGTACTTC,CASSEASARTANEQYF
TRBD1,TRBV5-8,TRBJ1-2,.,TGTGCCACCAGGACAGGACCCTATGGCTACACCTTC,CATRTGPYGYTF
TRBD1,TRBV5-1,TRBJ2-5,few,TGCGCCAGCAGCTGGACAGGGGGCGAAGAGACCCAGTACTTC,CASSWTGGEETQYF
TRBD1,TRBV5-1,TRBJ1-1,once,TGCGCCAGCAGCTTGGATTCAGGGGGCGACACTGAAGCTTTCTTT,CASSLDSGGDTEAFF